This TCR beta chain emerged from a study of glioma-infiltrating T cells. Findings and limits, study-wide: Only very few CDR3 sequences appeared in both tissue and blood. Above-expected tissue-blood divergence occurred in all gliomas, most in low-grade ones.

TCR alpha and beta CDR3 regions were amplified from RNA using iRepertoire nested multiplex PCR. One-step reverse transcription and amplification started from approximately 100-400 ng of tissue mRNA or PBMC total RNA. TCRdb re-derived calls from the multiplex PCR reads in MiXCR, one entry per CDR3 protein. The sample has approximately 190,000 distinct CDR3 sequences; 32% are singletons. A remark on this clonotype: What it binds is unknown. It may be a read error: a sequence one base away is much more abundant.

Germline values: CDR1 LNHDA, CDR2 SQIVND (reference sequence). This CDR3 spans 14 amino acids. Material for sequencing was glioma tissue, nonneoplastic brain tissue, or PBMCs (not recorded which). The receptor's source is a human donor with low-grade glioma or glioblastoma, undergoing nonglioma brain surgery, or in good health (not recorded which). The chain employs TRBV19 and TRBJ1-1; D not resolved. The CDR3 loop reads CAISRGLMNTEAFF. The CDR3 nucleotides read TGTGCCATTAGTCGCGGCCTCATGAACACTGAAGCTTTCTTT.